The 10 T cell receptor beta chains reported below all come from one sample, sequenced in a study of blood T cell repertoires in COVID-19. Libraries were prepared by immunoSEQ multiplex PCR; TCRdb keeps only in-frame clonotypes and omits some of them. The sample yields around 300,000 clones, 86% seen once. Material for sequencing was PBMCs or T cells enriched from blood (not recorded which). These receptor sequences come from a woman between 18 and 29 years old who had recovered from COVID-19.

The V and J genes are TRBV7-7 and TRBJ2-5; 8 nucleotides line up with TRBD2. Unmatched junction bases numbered 3, after V lost 1 base and J lost 2 bases. Germline CDR1 SSHAT, CDR2 FNYEAQ (reference sequence). The CDR3 is made up of 15 amino acids. In nucleotides, the CDR3 is TGTGCCAGCAGCTTAGTAGCGGGGATACAAGAGACCCAGTACTTC. It translates to CASSLVAGIQETQYF.

This clone has a single count. This sequence joins TRBV27 and TRBJ2-1, with 7 bases aligning to TRBD1. Germline V gene data show CDR1 as MNHEY and CDR2 as SMNVEV (reference sequence). The V and J ends lost 0 bases and 0 bases, in that order; junction bases with no gene match: 5. The CDR3 extends over 17 amino acids. The CDR3 DNA follows: TGTGCCAGCAGTTTATCAAGGGGGCCGACCTCCTACAATGAGCAGTTCTTC. Its translation is CASSLSRGPTSYNEQFF.

The CDR3 spells CASSRHPPRVAGYTF. DNA of the CDR3: TGTGCCAGCAGCCGCCACCCCCCCAGGGTCGCAGGCTACACCTTC. The chain joins TRBV28 to TRBJ1-2; D possibly corresponds to TRBD1 (5 bases). CDR1 and CDR2 (germline): MDHEN, SYDVKM. The CDR3 runs to 15 residues. Trimming pared 6 bases from V and 8 bases from J, leaving 22 bases between.

V usage is TRBV30 and J usage is TRBJ1-2; the match to TRBD1 covers 7 bases. The germline CDR1 and CDR2 sequences are GTSNPN and SVGIG (reference sequence). V dropped 0 bases and J dropped 7; count of bases not matched to a gene: 11. The CDR3 totals 15 residues. The CDR3 protein is CAWSVSSGTAFGYTF. In DNA form, the CDR3 reads TGTGCCTGGAGTGTATCATCGGGGACAGCCTTTGGCTACACCTTC.

The V call is TRBV30, the J call TRBJ1-1; possibly TRBD1 for D (6 bases). V dropped 6 bases and J dropped 3 bases, with 23 bases sitting between them. Germline values: CDR1 GTSNPN, CDR2 SVGIG (reference sequence). There are 16 residues in the CDR3. DNA of the CDR3: TGTGCCTGCGACAATACAGGGTTGGGGACGGACACTGAAGCTTTCTTT. Translating it yields CACDNTGLGTDTEAFF.

The CDR3 bases are TGTGCCAGCAAAATTATGGAGGGGGCTTACGAGCAGTACTTC. Translation gives CASKIMEGAYEQYF. The chain links TRBV27 to TRBJ2-7, with D perhaps matching TRBD1 (7 bases). From germline, CDR1 is MNHEY and CDR2 SMNVEV (reference sequence). This CDR3 is built from 14 residues. V lost 7 bases to trimming and J lost 4 bases, with 17 bases between them.

The rearrangement uses TRBV11-2 and TRBJ2-1; 11 bases are shared with TRBD2. The germline gives CDR1 SGHAT, CDR2 FQNNGV. V lost 1 base, J lost 6 bases, and 2 bases stayed unmatched. The CDR3 extends over 15 amino acids. The CDR3 loop is CASSLGLAGINEQFF. Written as DNA, the CDR3 is TGTGCCAGCAGCTTAGGACTAGCGGGGATCAATGAGCAGTTCTTC.

The chain joins TRBV2 to TRBJ1-3, with D perhaps TRBD1 (6 bases). Germline V gene sequence: CDR1 SNHLY, CDR2 FYNNEI. Trimming left V 6 bases short and J 7 bases short, with 16 bases between. The CDR3 runs 14 residues. DNA for the CDR3: TGTGCCAGCAGGCAACAGGGTTCGCAGAACACCATATATTTT. It codes for CASRQQGSQNTIYF.

The rearrangement uses TRBV11-3 and TRBJ2-1, with D possibly being TRBD1 (5 bases). The germline CDR1 and CDR2 sequences are SGHNT and YENEEA. There are 15 residues in the CDR3. The germline V and J ends were trimmed by 5 bases and 7 bases, with 18 bases remaining between them. The CDR3 loop reads CASSKGILDANEQFF. CDR3 DNA sequence: TGTGCCAGCAGCAAGGGGATTTTGGATGCGAATGAGCAGTTCTTC.

The genes are TRBV29-1 and TRBJ2-5; 8 bases match TRBD2. V trimming: 6 bases; J trimming: 5 bases; junction bases outside the gene matches: 14. The germline CDR1 and CDR2 sequences are SQVTM and ANQGSEA. The CDR3 consists of 15 residues. This CDR3 reads CSVPREVAGWETQYF. CDR3 DNA sequence: TGCAGCGTCCCTCGTGAAGTAGCGGGGTGGGAGACCCAGTACTTC.